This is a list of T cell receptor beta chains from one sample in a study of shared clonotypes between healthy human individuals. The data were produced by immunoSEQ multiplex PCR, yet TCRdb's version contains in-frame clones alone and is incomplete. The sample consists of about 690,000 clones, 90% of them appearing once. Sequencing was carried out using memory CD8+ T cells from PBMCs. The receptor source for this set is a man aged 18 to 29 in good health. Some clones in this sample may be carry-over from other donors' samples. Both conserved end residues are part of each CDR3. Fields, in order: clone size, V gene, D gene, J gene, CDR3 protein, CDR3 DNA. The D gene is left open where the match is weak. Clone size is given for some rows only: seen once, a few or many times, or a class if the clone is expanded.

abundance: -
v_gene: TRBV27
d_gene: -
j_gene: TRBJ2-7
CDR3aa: CASSLLGGGRPYEQYF
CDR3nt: TGTGCCAGCAGTTTATTGGGAGGGGGACGGCCCTACGAGCAGTACTTC

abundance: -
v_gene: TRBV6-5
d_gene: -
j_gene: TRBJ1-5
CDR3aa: CASSYSRGDQPQHF
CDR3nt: TGTGCCAGCAGTTACTCCAGGGGCGATCAGCCCCAGCATTTT

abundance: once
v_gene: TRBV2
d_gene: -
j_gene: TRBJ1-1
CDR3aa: CACNPLGSTEAFF
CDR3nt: TGTGCCTGCAACCCCTTGGGCAGCACTGAAGCTTTCTTT

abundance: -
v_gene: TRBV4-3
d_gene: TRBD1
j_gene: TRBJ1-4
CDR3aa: CASSQADRAGEKLFF
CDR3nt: TGCGCCAGCAGCCAAGCTGACAGGGCGGGTGAAAAACTGTTTTTT

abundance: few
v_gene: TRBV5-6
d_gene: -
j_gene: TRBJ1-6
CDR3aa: CASSSQGNSPLHF
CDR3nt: TGTGCCAGCAGCTCGCAGGGTAATTCACCCCTCCACTTT

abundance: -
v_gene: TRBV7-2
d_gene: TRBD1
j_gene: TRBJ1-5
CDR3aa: CASRETGKAGTQHF
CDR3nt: TGTGCCAGCAGGGAGACAGGGAAGGCTGGTACCCAGCATTTT

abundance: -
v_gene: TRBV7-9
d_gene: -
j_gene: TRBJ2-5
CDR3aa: CASRILGETQYF
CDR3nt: TGTGCCAGCAGGATTTTGGGAGAGACCCAGTACTTC

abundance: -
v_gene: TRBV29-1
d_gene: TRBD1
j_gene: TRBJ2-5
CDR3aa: CSVEDLGQAVETQYF
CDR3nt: TGCAGCGTTGAAGATTTAGGACAGGCAGTCGAGACCCAGTACTTC

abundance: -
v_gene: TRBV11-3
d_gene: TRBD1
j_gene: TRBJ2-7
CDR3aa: CASSSRQGPLEQYF
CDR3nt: TGTGCCAGCAGCTCGCGACAGGGGCCCCTCGAGCAGTACTTC

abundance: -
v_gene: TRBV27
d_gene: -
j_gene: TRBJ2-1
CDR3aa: CASSGLLGRSTYNEQFF
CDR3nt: TGTGCCAGCAGTGGATTACTGGGACGTAGCACCTACAATGAGCAGTTCTTC

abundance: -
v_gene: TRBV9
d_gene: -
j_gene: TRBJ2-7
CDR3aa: CASSVGSGPYEQYF
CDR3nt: TGTGCCAGCAGCGTAGGGTCGGGGCCCTACGAGCAGTACTTC

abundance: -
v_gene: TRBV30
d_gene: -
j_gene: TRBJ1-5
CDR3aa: CAWSVRSGGDQPQHF
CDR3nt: TGTGCCTGGAGTGTACGGTCGGGCGGGGATCAGCCCCAGCATTTT

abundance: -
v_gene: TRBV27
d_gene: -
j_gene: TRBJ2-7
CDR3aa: CASSLFSDSSYEQYF
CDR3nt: TGTGCCAGCAGTTTATTTTCAGATAGCTCCTACGAGCAGTACTTC

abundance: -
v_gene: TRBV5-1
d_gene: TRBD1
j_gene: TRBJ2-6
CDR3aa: CASSLDEGQGGTGANVLTF
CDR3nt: TGCGCCAGCAGCTTGGATGAAGGACAGGGGGGAACTGGGGCCAACGTCCTGACTTTC

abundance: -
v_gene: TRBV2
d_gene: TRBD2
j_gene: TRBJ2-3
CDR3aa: CASSELAGGRGITDTQYF
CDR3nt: TGTGCCAGCAGTGAACTAGCGGGAGGTCGTGGGATAACAGATACGCAGTATTTT

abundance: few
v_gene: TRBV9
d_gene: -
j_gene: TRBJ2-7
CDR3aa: CASSVGGFSYEQYF
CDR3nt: TGTGCCAGCAGCGTAGGGGGTTTCTCCTACGAGCAGTACTTC

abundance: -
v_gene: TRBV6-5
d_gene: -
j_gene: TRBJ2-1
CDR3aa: CASSYSDKGYEQFF
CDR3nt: TGTGCCAGCAGTTACTCAGACAAGGGGTACGAGCAGTTCTTC

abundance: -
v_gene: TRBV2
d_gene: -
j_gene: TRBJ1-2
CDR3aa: CASSHRDFYGYTF
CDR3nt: TGTGCCAGCAGTCACCGGGACTTCTATGGCTACACCTTC

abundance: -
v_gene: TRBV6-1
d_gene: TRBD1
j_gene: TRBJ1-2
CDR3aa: CASSQTGTNYGYTF
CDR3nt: TGTGCCAGCAGTCAGACAGGGACTAACTATGGCTACACCTTC

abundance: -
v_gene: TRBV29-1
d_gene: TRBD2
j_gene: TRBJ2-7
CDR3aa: CSGLAGAYEQYF
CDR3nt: TGCAGCGGATTAGCGGGAGCCTACGAGCAGTACTTC